The subject of this entry is one T cell receptor (beta chain). As yet, its antigen is unknown. CDR3 length equals 18 residues. Assay: immunoSEQ multiplex PCR; the TCRdb copy retains only in-frame clones and omits some. The data contain 150,000 to 200,000 clones, 75% to 95% of them singletons. This record comes from a study of cytomegalovirus exposure and HLA in healthy donors. Study-wide points: Around 160 TCR beta chains were listed as cytomegalovirus-associated.

This receptor was identified in a woman aged 18-30 years in good health and CMV-seropositive. This chain links TRBV21-1 with TRBJ1-5; the table names TRBD1, a call not compared with the DNA. TRBV21-1 is listed as a pseudogene. Sequences were obtained from PBMCs. CDR3 coding DNA: TGTGCCAGCAGCAACCCACCTCCGACAGGGAAGGGCAATCAGCCCCAGCATTTT. The encoded protein is CASSNPPPTGKGNQPQHF.